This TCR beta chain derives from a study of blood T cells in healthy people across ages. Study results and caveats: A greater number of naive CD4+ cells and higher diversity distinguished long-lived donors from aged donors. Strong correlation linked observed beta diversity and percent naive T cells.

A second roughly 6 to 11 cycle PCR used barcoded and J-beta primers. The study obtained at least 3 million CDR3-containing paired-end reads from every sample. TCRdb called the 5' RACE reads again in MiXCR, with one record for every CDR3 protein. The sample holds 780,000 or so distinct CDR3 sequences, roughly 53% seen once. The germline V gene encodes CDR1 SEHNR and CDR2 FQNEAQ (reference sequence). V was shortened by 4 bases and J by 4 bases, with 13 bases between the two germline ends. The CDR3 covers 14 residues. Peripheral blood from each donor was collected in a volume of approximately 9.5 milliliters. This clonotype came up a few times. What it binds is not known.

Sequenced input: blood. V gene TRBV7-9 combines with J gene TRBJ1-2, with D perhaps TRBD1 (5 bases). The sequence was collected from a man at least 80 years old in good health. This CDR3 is CASSSRGTSYGYTF. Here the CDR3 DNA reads TGTGCCAGCAGCTCCCGAGGGACTTCCTATGGCTACACCTTC.